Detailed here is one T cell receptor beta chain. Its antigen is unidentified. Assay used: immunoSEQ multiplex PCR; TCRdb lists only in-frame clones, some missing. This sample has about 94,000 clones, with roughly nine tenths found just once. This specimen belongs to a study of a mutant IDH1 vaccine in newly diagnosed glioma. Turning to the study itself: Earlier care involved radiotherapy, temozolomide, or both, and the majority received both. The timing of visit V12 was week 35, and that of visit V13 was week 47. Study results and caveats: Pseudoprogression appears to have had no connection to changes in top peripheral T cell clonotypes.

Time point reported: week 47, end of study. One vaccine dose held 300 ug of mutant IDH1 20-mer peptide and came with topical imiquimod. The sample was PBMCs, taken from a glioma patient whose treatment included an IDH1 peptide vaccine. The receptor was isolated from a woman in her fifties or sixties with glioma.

The CDR3 loop is CASTPKEGRETQYF. CDR3 DNA: TGTGCCAGCACCCCAAAAGAGGGACGAGAGACCCAGTACTTC. J is TRBJ2-5 and V is TRBV5-8; D assignment may be TRBD1 or TRBD2 (5 bases each). Trimming left V 6 bases short and J 4 bases short, with 16 bases between. The CDR3 is made up of 14 amino acids. Germline CDR1 SGHTS, CDR2 YDEGEE.